These 15 T cell receptor beta chains share one sample of origin, sequenced in a study of control samples from healthy donors and cancer patients. Sequencing was performed with immunoSEQ multiplex PCR; in TCRdb, only in-frame clones are kept and a portion is missing. The table records about 160,000 clones, 90% to 95% of them present only once. Sequencing was done on a sample of blood. The receptors come from a man between 18 and 29 years old in good health.

This clone appeared once. The V gene is TRBV7-8, the J gene TRBJ2-1; D is undetermined. With 1 base removed from V and 13 bases from J, the gap between germline ends came to 14 bases. CDR1 is SGHVS, CDR2 FQNEAQ, per germline. This CDR3 has 13 amino acids. The CDR3 reads CASSLDRGFDQFF. Here the CDR3 DNA reads TGTGCCAGCAGCTTAGACAGAGGTTTCGATCAGTTCTTC.

V is TRBV29-1 and J is TRBJ2-7; D remains ambiguous. Trimming pared 3 bases from V and 2 bases from J, leaving 17 bases between. Germline CDR1 is SQVTM and CDR2 is ANQGSEA. This CDR3 is 15 amino acids long. CDR3 in amino acids: CSVDGPTSETYEQYF. Written as DNA, the CDR3 is TGCAGCGTTGATGGGCCGACTTCGGAAACCTACGAGCAGTACTTC.

This chain connects TRBV5-1 to TRBJ1-5, with 9 bases aligning to TRBD1. CDR1 and CDR2 from the germline V gene are SGHRS and YFSETQ. CDR3 length equals 16 residues. V lost 0 bases and J lost 4; bases outside the gene matches: 5. The CDR3 is CASSLGTGVGNQPQHF. The CDR3 coding sequence is TGCGCCAGCAGCTTGGGGACAGGGGTAGGAAATCAGCCCCAGCATTTT. Variable domain in full (rest from reference TRBV5-1 and TRBJ1-5): KAGVTQTPRYLIKTRGQQVTLSCSPISGHRSVSWYQQTPGQGLQFLFEYFSETQRNKGNFPGRFSGRQFSNSRSEMNVSTLELGDSALYLCASSLGTGVGNQPQHFGDGTRLSIL.

CDR3: CASSSNYPDTQYF. The CDR3 DNA follows: TGTGCCAGCAGTTCCAACTATCCAGATACGCAGTATTTT. The chain has TRBV27 and TRBJ2-3; D remains unclear. The CDR3 is 13 amino acids. Germline V gives CDR1 MNHEY, CDR2 SMNVEV (reference sequence). Trimming removed 4 bases from V and 4 bases from J, with 9 bases in between.

The chain employs TRBV5-1 and TRBJ2-3; D is perhaps TRBD2 (6 bases). Between the trimmed V and J ends, which lost 0 bases and 7 bases, there was a span of 24 bases. The CDR3 length is 18 residues. The germline gives CDR1 SGHRS, CDR2 YFSETQ. The CDR3 loop is CASSLGSGSLSGTNTQYF. In nucleotides, the CDR3 is TGCGCCAGCAGCTTGGGGTCCGGGAGTCTATCAGGGACGAATACGCAGTATTTT.

The chain recombines TRBV10-3 with TRBJ2-7; no definite D call. The CDR3 spans 14 residues. CDR1 is ENHRY and CDR2 is SYGVKD in the germline V gene. The V end lost 3 bases, the J end lost 9 bases, and 18 bases lay between the germline ends. Here the CDR3 reads CAISDSGDSGRQYF. The CDR3 coding sequence is TGTGCCATCAGTGACTCTGGGGATTCGGGTCGGCAGTACTTC.

The chain combines TRBV27 with TRBJ1-2; D gene unclear. CDR3 length equals 17 residues. V was clipped by 5 bases and J by 0 bases, with 19 bases between them. Germline CDR1 is MNHEY and CDR2 is SMNVEV (reference sequence). CDR3 nucleotide sequence: TGTGCCAGCAGTCCCTTCCGGGCCTCACCTTCTAACTATGGCTACACCTTC. Its protein is CASSPFRASPSNYGYTF.

The chain employs TRBV13 and TRBJ2-5; a possible D gene is TRBD1 (6 bases). V was clipped by 3 bases and J by 1 base, with 15 bases between them. The CDR3 consists of 16 residues. Germline V CDR1 and CDR2: PRHDT, FYEKMQ (reference sequence). In nucleotides, the CDR3 is TGTGCCAGCAGCTTTTCAGGGGACGGTACCCAAGAGACCCAGTACTTC. Translating gives CASSFSGDGTQETQYF.

The chain employs TRBV5-1 and TRBJ2-2; D gene ambiguous. Germline V CDR1 and CDR2: SGHRS, YFSETQ. CDR3 length: 14 amino acids. V lost 2 bases and J 0 bases, leaving 5 bases between the germline ends. CDR3 loop: CASSFRSNTGELFF. CDR3 sequence (DNA): TGCGCCAGCAGCTTCAGATCGAACACCGGGGAGCTGTTTTTT.

This sequence joins TRBV6-5 and TRBJ2-1; D possibly corresponds to TRBD2 (6 bases). This CDR3 is built from 15 residues. Trimming pared 6 bases from V and 3 bases from J, leaving 15 bases between. Germline-derived CDR1 and CDR2 are MNHEY and SVGAGI. The CDR3 coding sequence is TGTGCCAGCAGGCCGACCGGGGGATACTACAATGAGCAGTTCTTC. Protein product: CASRPTGGYYNEQFF.

The CDR3 loop is CASRLERGRSYEQYF. The CDR3 DNA sequence: TGCGCCAGCAGGCTGGAGAGGGGGCGCTCCTACGAGCAGTACTTC. This chain links TRBV5-1 with TRBJ2-7, with 7 nucleotides matching TRBD1. The CDR3 length is 15 residues. CDR1 and CDR2 from the germline V gene are SGHRS and YFSETQ. Unmatched junction bases numbered 8, after V lost 5 bases and J lost 0 bases.

This chain links TRBV7-2 with TRBJ2-7; possible D gene TRBD1, 6 bases. Between the trimmed V and J ends, which lost 5 bases and 3 bases, there was a span of 14 bases. Germline lookup yields CDR1 SGHTA and CDR2 FQGNSA. There are 14 residues in the CDR3. The CDR3 loop is CASSIGLGGYEQYF. CDR3 nucleotide sequence: TGTGCCAGCAGCATAGGGTTAGGGGGCTACGAGCAGTACTTC.

The J gene is TRBJ1-1, the V gene TRBV7-3; TRBD1 matches 7 bases. V shed 0 bases and J 7 bases; nucleotides not matched to a gene: 2. The germline gives CDR1 SGHTA, CDR2 FQGTGA. This CDR3 comprises 13 residues. CDR3 protein: CASSLTAGGEAFF. CDR3 nucleotides: TGTGCCAGCAGCTTAACAGCAGGGGGTGAAGCTTTCTTT.

The sample holds one count of this clone. This chain uses TRBV19 with TRBJ2-7; D ambiguous. The V and J ends lost 3 bases and 0 bases respectively, with 9 bases between them. Germline V lookup: CDR1 LNHDA, CDR2 SQIVND (reference sequence). This CDR3 contains 14 residues. CDR3 coding DNA: TGTGCCAGTAGTATCGCAGGAACCTCCTACGAGCAGTACTTC. Translating it yields CASSIAGTSYEQYF. Using reference TRBV19 and TRBJ2-7 for the parts outside the CDR3, the full variable domain is DGGITQSPKYLFRKEGQNVTLSCEQNLNHDAMYWYRQDPGQGLRLIYYSQIVNDFQKGDIAEGYSVSREKKESFPLTVTSAQKNPTAFYLCASSIAGTSYEQYFGPGTRLTVT.

In its sample, this clone was seen once. The chain carries TRBV19 and TRBJ1-1; TRBD1 matches at 7 bases. Trimming at V came to 5 bases and at J to 3 bases, leaving 6 bases not matched to a gene. In germline, CDR1 is LNHDA, CDR2 SQIVND (reference sequence). There are 14 residues in the CDR3. The CDR3 nucleotides read TGTGCCAGTAGTTCGACAGGGCGAGACACTGAAGCTTTCTTT. Protein sequence: CASSSTGRDTEAFF.